This TCR beta chain was observed in a study of shared clonotypes between healthy human individuals (TCRdb year 2020). About the investigation overall: The cohort included a few men and two women between 18 and 49 years of age. For each donor, CD4 naive and CD4 memory were each given three plates, CD8 naive was given two plates, and CD8 memory was given one plate. The study deeply sequenced blood TCR repertoires of roughly five healthy adults to estimate repertoire size and the extent of clonotype sharing between individuals. Libraries were prepared and TCR repertoires were sequenced by different laboratories using diverse techniques, in order to increase sequencing depth and limit assay-specific biases. Each donor's leukapheresis produced roughly between about 0.8 and 8.9 billion PBMCs. Beyond this particular receptor, the publication reports: Rarefaction of sorted-subset datasets indicated incomplete sequencing despite the large sequencing depth. Larger estimated clonotype richness was generally found for naive subsets than for memory subsets. Sharing across several donors was observed for around 4.8% of naive CD4, 3.5% of naive CD8, roughly 2.4% of memory CD4, and around 0.42% of memory CD8 clonotypes. Because the study included only a small number of donors, the genetic and exposure-history diversity represented was limited. Sampling was limited to blood, and TCR repertoires in tissue likely differ from TCR repertoires in blood. Based on pairwise subsampling, the degree of clonotype sharing among donors was expected to be affected by sequencing depth. Compared with non-shared clonotypes, clonotypes shared by all four sorted-subset donors had higher generation probabilities.

Using the deep immunoSEQ assay, TCR CDR3 regions were amplified from genomic DNA by multiplex PCR. Extracted genomic DNA from each cell subset was distributed evenly across all wells of several immunoSEQ 96-well plates, and each plate was treated as a replicate. For sorted subsets, each replicate PCR was loaded with 200 ng genomic DNA, equivalent to some 27,000 T cell genomes. Purified libraries were quantified with a Qubit 3.0 fluorometer, sized on a Bioanalyzer 2100, and re-quantified with the KAPA Library Quantification kit. A separate single-read 150-cycle Illumina NextSeq 550 flow cell was used to sequence each immunoSEQ 96-well plate. As for how the authors treated the data: The immunoSEQ output contained only junctional sequences without quality scores, so filtering could not match that applied to full-length reads. To assign V/J genes and CDR3, sequences were annotated against IMGT germline references using PyIR, a Python wrapper for IgBLAST v1.9. Reads were removed for weak V/J assignments (E-value above 1e-6), missing CDR3, stop codons, out-of-frame junctions, or ambiguous translated residues. V3J clonotypes were defined as sequences sharing the same inferred V gene, J gene, and CDR3 amino acid sequence. Percentage overlap between repertoires was calculated by dividing the number of shared unique clonotypes by the size of the smaller repertoire. Richness of each repertoire was evaluated using RTK rarefaction, the Chao1 estimator, and Recon v2.1 estimates of unobserved clonotypes. Generation probabilities were computed with OLGA for all TCRbeta clonotypes obtained by the gDNA method from several donors. TCRdb mirrors the immuneACCESS table, restricted to in-frame sequences. Some clones are absent from its copies; in checked studies, under half trace to an unresolved V gene, and the reason for the others is unknown. The V and J calls and clone size were taken over from that table, and D and trimming were inferred from the DNA. The sample data list about 2.1 million clones, and approximately 92% of these were observed just once. The ten biggest clones cover about 1.7% of the sample.

Comment on this clone: This receptor's antigen is unknown. Nothing much larger sits one base from this clone, and base qualities are not available.

CD8 naive samples were obtained by positive selection for CCR7 among CD45RO-negative cells, yielding a CD45RA+CCR7+ population from which TemRA cells were excluded. The donors were healthy, HIV-negative adults with no recently reported acute infections or vaccinations. Every donor was a Caucasian adult residing in Nashville, Tennessee, USA. Blood was obtained by leukapheresis, after which PBMCs were separated by Ficoll-Histopaque density gradient centrifugation and cryopreserved in liquid nitrogen vapor phase. Purity and quantity of every magnetically sorted T cell population were checked by analytical flow cytometry. Each sorted fraction had its genomic DNA isolated and then quantified by UV absorbance on a Nanodrop 2000c. The sequence derives from a man in his late teens or twenties in good health. Some clones in this sample may be carry-over from other donors' samples. The source material was naive CD8+ T cells from PBMCs. This specimen's cell subset or site label, per the study, means: CD45RA+CCR7+.

DNA sequence: TGTGCCAGCAGCCCGCCACCGGGTCCCTCCTACAATGAGCAGTTCTTC. Its coded protein is CASSPPPGPSYNEQFF. The rearrangement joined TRBV7-9 to TRBJ2-1; the D gene assignment is ambiguous. CDR1 and CDR2 are read off the germline V gene (reference sequence) as SEHNR and FQNEAQ. The junction carries 14 bases between V and J, which are trimmed by 5 bases and 0 bases respectively. The cysteine opens and the phenylalanine closes a CDR3 of 16 amino acids. The entry retains the CDR3 DNA only, 48 bases that are in frame from base 1.